The clone carrying this T cell receptor (beta chain) was seen at least ten times. Its specificity is not known. These data belong to a study of T cell repertoires in cytomegalovirus infection. Across the study: TCR beta signatures that were public indicated CMV infection and matching HLA type.

From germline, CDR1 is SEHNR and CDR2 FQNEAQ (reference sequence). The V and J ends lost 2 bases and 2 bases, in that order; junction bases with no gene match: 8. The CDR3 loop spans 17 amino acids. Whole-study findings and limits: Dominating the ex vivo response were HLA-C-restricted CMV-specific TCR beta clonotypes. The study identified carriers of CMV plus the relevant HLA from cumulative public TCR beta family frequency.

From the reads, TCRdb called clonotypes with MiXCR, one entry per CDR3 protein. Here the sample spans hundreds of thousands of distinct CDR3 sequences, roughly 10% being singletons. This sequence joins TRBV7-9 and TRBJ2-2, with 7 positions matching TRBD2. The sequence came from a human donor in good health (CMV status not recorded). Some clones in this sample may be carry-over from other donors' samples. Specimen: PBMCs. CDR3 residues: CASSLMSLAVNTGELFF. The CDR3 DNA sequence: TGTGCCAGCAGCTTAATGTCCCTAGCGGTCAACACCGGGGAGCTGTTTTTT.